Here is one TCR beta chain with its context. The antigen is undetermined. These data originate in a study of T cell responses to AZD1222 COVID-19 vaccine. Study findings and constraints: Donors were mostly white British, more females; clonal diversity possibly underestimated.

Sequencing was performed with immunoSEQ multiplex PCR; in TCRdb, only in-frame clones are kept and a portion is missing. The repertoire holds 120,000 or so clones, over 80% seen once, with 4.5% to 6% in the top ten. The CDR3 runs to 16 residues. V shed 5 bases, J shed 6 bases, and the junction held 17 bases outside the gene matches. The germline gives CDR1 SGHRS, CDR2 YFSETQ. The sequence was collected from an adult in good health. This chain joins TRBV5-1 and TRBJ2-7; 7 positions agree with TRBD2. The specimen comprised peripheral blood, sampled on day 0 of AZD1222 vaccination. DNA for the CDR3: TGCGCCAGCAGGGGTGGTCTAGCGGTCCCCTTGATCGAGCAGTACTTC. This sequence encodes CASRGGLAVPLIEQYF.